This note documents a single T cell receptor beta chain sequence. The same CDR3 can be traced to other DNA sequences in this sample. Here immunoSEQ multiplex PCR was the method, and the copy in TCRdb shows in-frame clones only, minus some. The sample carries around 100,000 clones, about 90% recorded once. In germline, CDR1 is MDHEN, CDR2 SYDVKM. The length of the CDR3 is 12 residues. Trimming took 4 bases from V and 12 from J, leaving 15 bases between them. These data belong to a study of control samples from healthy donors and cancer patients. The receptor was derived from a woman aged 18 to 35 in good health. The chain links TRBV28 to TRBJ1-1; D gene ambiguous. The specimen sequenced was blood. The CDR3: CASSSGIGGSFF. In DNA, the CDR3 is TGTGCCAGCAGTTCCGGGATCGGAGGATCTTTCTTT. Full variable domain (outside the CDR3, taken from reference TRBV28 and TRBJ1-1): DVKVTQSSRYLVKRTGEKVFLECVQDMDHENMFWYRQDPGLGLRLIYFSYDVKMKEKGDIPEGYSVSREKKERFSLILESASTNQTSMYLCASSSGIGGSFFGQGTRLTVV.